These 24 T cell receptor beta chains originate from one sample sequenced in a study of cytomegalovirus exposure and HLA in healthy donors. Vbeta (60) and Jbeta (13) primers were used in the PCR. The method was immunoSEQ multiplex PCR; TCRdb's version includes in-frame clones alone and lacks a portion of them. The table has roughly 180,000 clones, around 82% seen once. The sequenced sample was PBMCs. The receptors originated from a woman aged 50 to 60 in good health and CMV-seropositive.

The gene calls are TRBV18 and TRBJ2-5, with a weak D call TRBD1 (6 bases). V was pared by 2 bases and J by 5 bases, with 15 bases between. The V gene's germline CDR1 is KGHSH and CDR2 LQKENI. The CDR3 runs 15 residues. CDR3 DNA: TGTGCCAGCTCACCAACCACAGGGATGGGGGAGACCCAGTACTTC. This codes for CASSPTTGMGETQYF.

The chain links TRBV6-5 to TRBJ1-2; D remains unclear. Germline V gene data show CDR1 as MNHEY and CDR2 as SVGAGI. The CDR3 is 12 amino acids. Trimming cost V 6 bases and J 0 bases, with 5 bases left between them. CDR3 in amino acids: CASSTSNYGYTF. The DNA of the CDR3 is TGTGCCAGCAGCACTTCTAACTATGGCTACACCTTC.

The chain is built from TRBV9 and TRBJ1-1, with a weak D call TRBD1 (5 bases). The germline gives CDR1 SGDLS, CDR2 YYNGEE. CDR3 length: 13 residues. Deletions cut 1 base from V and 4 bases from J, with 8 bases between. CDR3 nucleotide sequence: TGTGCCAGCAGCGTAAGGGGAGGCACTGAAGCTTTCTTT. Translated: CASSVRGGTEAFF.

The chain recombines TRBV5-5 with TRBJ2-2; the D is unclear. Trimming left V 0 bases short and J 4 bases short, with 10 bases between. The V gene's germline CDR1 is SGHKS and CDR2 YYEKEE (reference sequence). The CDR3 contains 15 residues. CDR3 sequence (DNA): TGTGCCAGCAGCTTGGTTTTGGCTGCCACCGGGGAGCTGTTTTTT. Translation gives CASSLVLAATGELFF.

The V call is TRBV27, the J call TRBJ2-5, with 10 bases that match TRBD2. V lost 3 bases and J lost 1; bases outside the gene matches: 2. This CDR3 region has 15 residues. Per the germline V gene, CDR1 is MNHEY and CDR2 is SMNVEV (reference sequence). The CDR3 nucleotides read TGTGCCAGCAGTTTCCAGCGGGGGGGCCAAGAGACCCAGTACTTC. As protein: CASSFQRGGQETQYF.

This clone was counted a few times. CDR3 protein: CSARADSYVHF. The CDR3 nucleotides read TGCAGTGCTAGAGCGGACAGCTACGTGCATTTT. This chain connects TRBV20-1 to TRBJ1-5; TRBD1 is a possible D gene (6 bases). The CDR3 sequence is 11 residues long. CDR1 and CDR2 (germline): DFQATT, SNEGSKA (reference sequence). Trimming stripped 1 base from V and 15 bases from J, with 13 bases between.

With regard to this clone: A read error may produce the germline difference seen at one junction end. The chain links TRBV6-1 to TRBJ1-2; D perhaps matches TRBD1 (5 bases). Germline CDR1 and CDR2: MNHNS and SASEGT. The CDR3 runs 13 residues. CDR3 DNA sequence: TGTGCCAGCAGTGAAGACCCTCGGGGACTTAAATTGTTC. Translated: CASSEDPRGLKLF.

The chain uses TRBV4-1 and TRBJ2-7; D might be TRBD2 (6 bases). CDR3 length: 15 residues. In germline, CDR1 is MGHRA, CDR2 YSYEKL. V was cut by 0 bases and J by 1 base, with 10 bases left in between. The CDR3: CASSQDRRDSYEQYF. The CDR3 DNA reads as TGCGCCAGCAGCCAAGATCGGAGGGATTCCTACGAGCAGTACTTC.

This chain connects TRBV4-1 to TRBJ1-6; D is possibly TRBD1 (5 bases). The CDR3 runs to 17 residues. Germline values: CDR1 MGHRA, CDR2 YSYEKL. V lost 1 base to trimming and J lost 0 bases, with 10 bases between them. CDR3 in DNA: TGCGCCAGCAGCCAAGGGGGCCAGAGCTCCTATAATTCACCCCTCCACTTT. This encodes CASSQGGQSSYNSPLHF.

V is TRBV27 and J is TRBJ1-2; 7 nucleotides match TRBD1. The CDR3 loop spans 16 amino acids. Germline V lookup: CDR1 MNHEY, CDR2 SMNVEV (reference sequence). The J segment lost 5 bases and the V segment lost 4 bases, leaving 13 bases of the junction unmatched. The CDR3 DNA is TGTGCCAGCAGTTCTACCTTCCGGGACAGCCTTTATGGCTACACCTTC. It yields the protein CASSSTFRDSLYGYTF.

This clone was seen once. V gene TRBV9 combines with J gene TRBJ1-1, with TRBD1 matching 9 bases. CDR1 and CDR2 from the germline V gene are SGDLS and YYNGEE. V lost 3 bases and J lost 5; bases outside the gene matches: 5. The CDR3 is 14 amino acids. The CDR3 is CASSGTGGRTEAFF. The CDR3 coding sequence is TGTGCCAGCAGCGGCACAGGGGGCAGGACTGAAGCTTTCTTT.

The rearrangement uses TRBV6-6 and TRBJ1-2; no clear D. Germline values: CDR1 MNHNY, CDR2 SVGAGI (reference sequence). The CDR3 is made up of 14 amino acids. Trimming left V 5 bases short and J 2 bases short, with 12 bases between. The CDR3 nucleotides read TGTGCCAGCAGTCTCAGCGGAAGCAACTATGGCTACACCTTC. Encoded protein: CASSLSGSNYGYTF.

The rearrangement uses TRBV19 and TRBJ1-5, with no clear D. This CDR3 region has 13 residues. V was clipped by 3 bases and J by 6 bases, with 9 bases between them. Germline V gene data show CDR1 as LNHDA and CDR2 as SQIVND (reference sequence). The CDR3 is CASSIFGSQPQHF. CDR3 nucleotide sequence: TGTGCCAGTAGTATCTTCGGTAGTCAGCCCCAGCATTTT.

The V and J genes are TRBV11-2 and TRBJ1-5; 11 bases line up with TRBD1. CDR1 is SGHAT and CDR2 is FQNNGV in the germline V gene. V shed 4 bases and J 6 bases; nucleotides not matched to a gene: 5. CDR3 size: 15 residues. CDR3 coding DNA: TGTGCCAGCAGCTCGAGGACAGGGGGCGGTCAGCCCCAGCATTTT. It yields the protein CASSSRTGGGQPQHF.

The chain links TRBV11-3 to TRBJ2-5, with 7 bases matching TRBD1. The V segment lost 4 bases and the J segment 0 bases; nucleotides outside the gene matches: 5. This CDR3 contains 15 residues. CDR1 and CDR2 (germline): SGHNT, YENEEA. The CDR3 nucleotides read TGTGCCAGCAGCTCCCGGCAGGGGGACCAAGAGACCCAGTACTTC. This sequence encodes CASSSRQGDQETQYF. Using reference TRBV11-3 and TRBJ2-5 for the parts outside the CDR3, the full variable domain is EAGVVQSPRYKIIEKKQPVAFWCNPISGHNTLYWYLQNLGQGPELLIRYENEEAVDDSQLPKDRFSAERLKGVDSTLKIQPAELGDSAVYLCASSSRQGDQETQYFGPGTRLLVL.

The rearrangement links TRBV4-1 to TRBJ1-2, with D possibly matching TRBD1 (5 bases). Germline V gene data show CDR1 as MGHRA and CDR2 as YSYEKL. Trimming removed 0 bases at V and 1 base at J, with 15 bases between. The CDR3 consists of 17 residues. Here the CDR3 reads CASSQDARDLDNYGYTF. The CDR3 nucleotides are TGCGCCAGCAGCCAAGATGCCCGGGACTTAGATAACTATGGCTACACCTTC.

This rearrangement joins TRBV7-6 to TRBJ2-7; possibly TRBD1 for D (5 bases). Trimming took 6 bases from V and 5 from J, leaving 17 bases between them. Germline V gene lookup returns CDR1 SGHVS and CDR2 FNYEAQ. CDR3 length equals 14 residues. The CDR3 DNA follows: TGTGCCAGCAGTTCCCCCCAAGGGGAACACGAGCAGTACTTC. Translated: CASSSPQGEHEQYF.

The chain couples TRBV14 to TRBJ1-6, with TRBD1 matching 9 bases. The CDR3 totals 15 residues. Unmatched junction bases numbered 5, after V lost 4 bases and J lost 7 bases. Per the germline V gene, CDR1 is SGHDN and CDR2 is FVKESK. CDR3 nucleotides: TGTGCCAGCAGCCTTTACAGGGGGCGCAATTCACCCCTCCACTTT. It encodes CASSLYRGRNSPLHF. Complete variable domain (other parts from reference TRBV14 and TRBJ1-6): EAGVTQFPSHSVIEKGQTVTLRCDPISGHDNLYWYRRVMGKEIKFLLHFVKESKQDESGMPNNRFLAERTGGTYSTLKVQPAELEDSGVYFCASSLYRGRNSPLHFGNGTRLTVT.

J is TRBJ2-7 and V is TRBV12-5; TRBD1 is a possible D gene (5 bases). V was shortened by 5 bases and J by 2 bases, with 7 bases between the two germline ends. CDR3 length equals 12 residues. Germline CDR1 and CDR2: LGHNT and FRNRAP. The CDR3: CASGPRAYEQYF. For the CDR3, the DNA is TGTGCTAGTGGTCCCAGGGCCTACGAGCAGTACTTC.

The CDR3 DNA reads TGCGCCAGCAGCCCAATGACAGGGGGTGGCTATGGCTACACCTTC. It is translated as CASSPMTGGGYGYTF. The V call is TRBV4-1, the J call TRBJ1-2; 9 bases are a match to TRBD1. The V segment lost 4 bases and the J segment 4 bases; nucleotides outside the gene matches: 7. The CDR3 runs 15 residues. Germline-derived CDR1 and CDR2 are MGHRA and YSYEKL.

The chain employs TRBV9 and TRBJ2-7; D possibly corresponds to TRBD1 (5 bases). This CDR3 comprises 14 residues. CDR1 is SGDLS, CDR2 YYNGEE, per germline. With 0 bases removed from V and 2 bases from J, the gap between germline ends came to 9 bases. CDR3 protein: CASSVVPGTYEQYF. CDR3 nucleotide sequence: TGTGCCAGCAGCGTAGTTCCAGGGACCTACGAGCAGTACTTC.

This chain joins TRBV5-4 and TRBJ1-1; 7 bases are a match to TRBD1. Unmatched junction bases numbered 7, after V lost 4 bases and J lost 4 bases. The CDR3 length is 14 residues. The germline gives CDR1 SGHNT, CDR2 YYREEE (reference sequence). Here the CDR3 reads CASSKPTGFTEAFF. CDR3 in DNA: TGTGCCAGCAGCAAACCGACAGGGTTCACTGAAGCTTTCTTT.

The chain's CDR3 is CASSSEQTPPYEQYF. The CDR3 DNA reads as TGTGCCAGCAGCTCCGAACAGACACCGCCCTACGAGCAGTACTTC. The J gene is TRBJ2-7, the V gene TRBV5-4; D gene ambiguous. Germline lookup yields CDR1 SGHNT and CDR2 YYREEE (reference sequence). V was shortened by 3 bases and J by 2 bases, with 15 bases between the two germline ends. There are 15 residues in the CDR3.

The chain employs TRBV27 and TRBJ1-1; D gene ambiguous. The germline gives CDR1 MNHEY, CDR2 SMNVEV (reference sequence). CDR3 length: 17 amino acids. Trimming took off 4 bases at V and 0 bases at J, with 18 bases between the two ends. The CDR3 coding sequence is TGTGCCAGCAGTTCCCGGACGGGAAGATTGATGAACACTGAAGCTTTCTTT. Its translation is CASSSRTGRLMNTEAFF.